The 28 T cell receptor beta chains presented below share a single source sample, sequenced in a study of blood T cell repertoires in COVID-19. Produced via immunoSEQ multiplex PCR; TCRdb's table is partial and in-frame only. Here the sample spans over 350,000 clones, 88% being singletons. The sequencing sample was made of PBMCs or T cells enriched from blood (not recorded which). All receptors come from a woman aged 25-40 years with acute COVID-19.

In its sample, this clone was seen once. The rearrangement links TRBV7-6 to TRBJ1-2, with 10 bases fitting TRBD1. Germline-derived CDR1 and CDR2 are SGHVS and FNYEAQ. V shed 3 bases and J 8 bases; nucleotides not matched to a gene: 0. The CDR3 is 12 amino acids. The CDR3 reads CASSLTGGGYTF. Written as DNA, the CDR3 is TGTGCCAGCAGCTTGACAGGGGGCGGCTACACCTTC.

The chain uses TRBV6-1 and TRBJ2-1, with TRBD2 identical over 11 bases. The CDR3 totals 16 residues. Germline V gene data show CDR1 as MNHNS and CDR2 as SASEGT. V trimming: 3 bases; J trimming: 9 bases; junction bases outside the gene matches: 10. CDR3: CASSEATSGNFGEQFF. In DNA form, the CDR3 reads TGTGCCAGCAGTGAGGCGACTAGCGGGAATTTCGGTGAGCAGTTCTTC.

The V call is TRBV7-2, the J call TRBJ1-5; no clear D. Per the germline V gene, CDR1 is SGHTA and CDR2 is FQGNSA. The V and J ends lost 8 bases and 0 bases respectively, with 8 bases between them. There are 13 residues in the CDR3. CDR3 in amino acids: CASGGGSNQPQHF. CDR3 nucleotides: TGTGCCAGCGGAGGCGGTAGCAATCAGCCCCAGCATTTT.

V and J are TRBV7-2 and TRBJ1-4; 7 bases match TRBD1. The CDR3 is 15 residues long. Germline CDR1 SGHTA, CDR2 FQGNSA. V was clipped by 5 bases and J by 5 bases; unmatched bases: 8. CDR3 DNA: TGTGCCAGCAGCCTTGACAGGGCTCGGAATGAAAAACTGTTTTTT. Amino acid sequence: CASSLDRARNEKLFF.

This clone has a handful of counts. Other DNA sequences within the sample encode an identical CDR3. This chain connects TRBV9 to TRBJ2-2; D is ambiguous. V was shortened by 4 bases and J by 2 bases, with 3 bases between the two germline ends. CDR3 size: 12 residues. Germline CDR1 reads SGDLS; CDR2 reads YYNGEE. CDR3: CASSLNTGELFF. The DNA of the CDR3 is TGTGCCAGCAGCCTCAACACCGGGGAGCTGTTTTTT.

V usage is TRBV7-8 and J usage is TRBJ2-5; 11 bases map to TRBD2. Germline V gene data show CDR1 as SGHVS and CDR2 as FQNEAQ. The CDR3 is 16 residues long. The J segment lost 5 bases and the V segment lost 6 bases, leaving 11 bases of the junction unmatched. The CDR3 nucleotides read TGTGCCAGCAGTCTAGCGGGGGGACCTGGGATGGAGACCCAGTACTTC. Protein product: CASSLAGGPGMETQYF.

This clone has more than one count but fewer than ten. The chain joins TRBV2 to TRBJ1-6, with TRBD1 as a possible D gene (5 bases). The germline CDR1 and CDR2 sequences are SNHLY and FYNNEI. The CDR3 loop spans 17 amino acids. Trimming took off 2 bases at V and 5 bases at J, with 16 bases between the two ends. The CDR3 region has the DNA TGTGCCAGCAGTGAATTGGCAGGGTTTTTCGATAATTCACCCCTCCACTTT. Its translation: CASSELAGFFDNSPLHF.

The chain carries TRBV4-1 and TRBJ1-6, with D possibly being TRBD1 (6 bases). Germline V gives CDR1 MGHRA, CDR2 YSYEKL. V was cut by 4 bases and J by 4 bases, with 14 bases left in between. CDR3 length equals 16 residues. CDR3 loop: CASSRQAAVYNSPLHF. The CDR3, as DNA: TGCGCCAGCAGCCGACAGGCGGCCGTGTATAATTCACCCCTCCACTTT.

The rearrangement joins TRBV27 to TRBJ1-1; D ambiguous. The CDR3 has 13 amino acids. Trimming pared 3 bases from V and 1 base from J, leaving 6 bases between. CDR1 MNHEY and CDR2 SMNVEV come from the germline V gene (reference sequence). The CDR3 here is CASSLKRNTEAFF. CDR3 DNA: TGTGCCAGCAGTTTGAAGCGGAACACTGAAGCTTTCTTT.

The chain carries TRBV6-5 and TRBJ1-2, with 9 positions matching TRBD1. The CDR3 totals 11 residues. Germline loops: CDR1 MNHEY, CDR2 SVGAGI. J was trimmed by 8 bases and V by 6 bases; bases with no gene match: 1. CDR3 nucleotides: TGTGCCAGCAGACAGGGGGCGGGCTACACCTTC. Its protein product is CASRQGAGYTF.

The chain combines TRBV15 with TRBJ1-4, with TRBD1 matching 9 bases. Germline-derived CDR1 and CDR2 are LNHNV and YYDKDF (reference sequence). With 0 bases clipped from V and 5 bases from J, the junction kept 4 bases outside the gene matches. The CDR3 extends over 16 amino acids. The DNA for the CDR3 is TGTGCCACCAGCAGAGATACCGGGACAGGGAATGAAAAACTGTTTTTT. Encoded protein: CATSRDTGTGNEKLFF.

The V gene is TRBV7-2, the J gene TRBJ1-2, with a weak D call TRBD1 (5 bases). The CDR3 is 14 amino acids. With 4 bases removed from V and 9 bases from J, the gap between germline ends came to 18 bases. Germline V gives CDR1 SGHTA, CDR2 FQGNSA. This chain's CDR3 is CASSSRDVGRSYTF. Here the CDR3 DNA reads TGTGCCAGCAGCTCGCGGGACGTCGGACGGAGCTACACCTTC.

The rearrangement joins TRBV6-1 to TRBJ1-2; tentative D call: TRBD1 (5 bases). Germline lookup yields CDR1 MNHNS and CDR2 SASEGT. The length of the CDR3 is 11 residues. V was pared by 3 bases and J by 8 bases, with 7 bases between. The CDR3 sequence: CASSDRVGYTF. CDR3 bases: TGTGCCAGCAGTGACAGGGTCGGCTACACCTTC.

The chain joins TRBV2 to TRBJ1-5; 9 bases are shared with TRBD1. Trimming removed 6 bases from V and 1 base from J; junction bases left unmatched: 1. CDR1 SNHLY and CDR2 FYNNEI come from the germline V gene. The length of the CDR3 is 14 residues. CDR3 loop: CASRGQGSNQPQHF. The CDR3 bases are TGTGCCAGCAGGGGACAGGGAAGCAATCAGCCCCAGCATTTT.

The chain has TRBV5-6 and TRBJ2-6, with 11 nucleotides matching TRBD2. The CDR3 extends over 19 amino acids. Losses at the gene ends were 4 bases for V and 0 bases for J; bases not matched to a gene: 9. The germline CDR1 and CDR2 sequences are SGHDT and YYEEEE. The CDR3: CASSPLTSGGSSGANVLTF. DNA for the CDR3: TGTGCCAGCAGCCCATTAACTAGCGGGGGAAGCTCTGGGGCCAACGTCCTGACTTTC.

This chain links TRBV6-2 or TRBV6-3 with TRBJ1-2; 7 bases are a match to TRBD1. Germline-derived CDR1 and CDR2 are MNHEY and SVGEGT. The CDR3 has 14 amino acids. The J segment lost 4 bases and the V segment lost 6 bases, leaving 8 bases of the junction unmatched. In DNA form, the CDR3 reads TGTGCCAGCAGCCGGACAGGAGTTAGCTATGGCTACACCTTC. It codes for CASSRTGVSYGYTF.

This chain uses TRBV24-1 with TRBJ2-7; D gene ambiguous. CDR1 KGHDR and CDR2 SFDVKD come from the germline V gene. This CDR3 comprises 13 residues. V was cut by 4 bases and J by 0 bases, with 6 bases left in between. Written as DNA, the CDR3 is TGTGCCACCAGTGAGCCGAGCTCCTACGAGCAGTACTTC. Translation: CATSEPSSYEQYF.

The chain links TRBV29-1 to TRBJ1-3, with D perhaps matching TRBD1 (6 bases). The CDR3 is 15 residues long. Trimming shortened V by 1 base and J by 0 bases, and 10 bases separated the two germline ends. Germline V CDR1 and CDR2: SQVTM, ANQGSEA. The CDR3 spells CSVEVTGFSGNTIYF. CDR3 in DNA: TGCAGCGTTGAAGTAACAGGGTTCTCTGGAAACACCATATATTTT.

The V call is TRBV15, the J call TRBJ2-7, with a possible D match to TRBD1 (6 bases). CDR1 and CDR2 from the germline V gene are LNHNV and YYDKDF (reference sequence). The germline V and J ends were trimmed by 1 base and 6 bases, with 13 bases remaining between them. This CDR3 is 14 amino acids long. The CDR3 coding sequence is TGTGCCACCAGCAGAGGCCTCAGGGGTTCCGAGCAGTACTTC. Amino acids: CATSRGLRGSEQYF.

The chain is built from TRBV3-1 (or the pseudogene TRBV3-2) and TRBJ1-2; TRBD1 agrees at 7 bases. CDR1 is LGHDT and CDR2 is YNNKEL in the germline V gene (reference sequence). The junction had 16 bases not matched to a gene; V was cut back by 5 bases and J by 7 bases. The CDR3 is 16 residues long. The CDR3 coding sequence is TGTGCCAGCAGCTACACCTCCGGGACAGTTGTTGCTGGCTACACCTTC. Its translation: CASSYTSGTVVAGYTF.

The V call is TRBV9, the J call TRBJ2-1, with D perhaps matching TRBD2 (6 bases). The germline V gene has CDR1 SGDLS and CDR2 YYNGEE. V dropped 4 bases and J dropped 5 bases, with 19 bases sitting between them. This CDR3 has 16 residues. The CDR3 sequence is CASSSPGDDPDNEQFF. The CDR3 DNA is TGTGCCAGCAGCTCCCCGGGGGACGATCCGGACAATGAGCAGTTCTTC. Drawing the rest from reference TRBV9 and TRBJ2-1, the complete variable domain is DSGVTQTPKHLITATGQRVTLRCSPRSGDLSVYWYQQSLDQGLQFLIQYYNGEERAKGNILERFSAQQFPDLHSELNLSSLELGDSALYFCASSSPGDDPDNEQFFGPGTRLTVL.

The J gene is TRBJ2-2, the V gene TRBV2; D gene ambiguous. CDR3 length: 14 amino acids. Looked up from germline, CDR1 is SNHLY and CDR2 is FYNNEI. The ends were cut back, 6 bases at V and 1 base at J, with 9 bases in the middle. CDR3 region: CASRFDKNTGELFF. The CDR3 DNA follows: TGTGCCAGCAGATTCGACAAGAACACCGGGGAGCTGTTTTTT.

V gene TRBV30 combines with J gene TRBJ1-5; a possible D gene is TRBD1 (6 bases). With 0 bases removed from V and 6 bases from J, the gap between germline ends came to 12 bases. Germline CDR1 GTSNPN, CDR2 SVGIG (reference sequence). This CDR3 contains 14 residues. Here the CDR3 DNA reads TGTGCCTGGAGTGTACTAAGGGGGATTCAGCCCCAGCATTTT. Protein product: CAWSVLRGIQPQHF.

V is TRBV4-2 and J is TRBJ2-3; 8 bases match TRBD2. CDR1 and CDR2 from the germline V gene are LGHNA and YNFKEQ. The CDR3 covers 17 residues. V was pared by 1 base and J by 1 base, with 7 bases of the junction left unmatched. DNA for the CDR3: TGTGCCAGCAGCCAAGTCCCCTCGGGGGGGGGCACAGATACGCAGTATTTT. As protein: CASSQVPSGGGTDTQYF.

The rearrangement uses TRBV19 and TRBJ1-2; D ambiguous. This CDR3 is 15 amino acids long. Germline-derived CDR1 and CDR2 are LNHDA and SQIVND (reference sequence). Trimming pared 3 bases from V and 4 bases from J, leaving 15 bases between. This CDR3 reads CASSMFSEGAYGYTF. CDR3 bases: TGTGCCAGTAGTATGTTCAGCGAGGGCGCCTATGGCTACACCTTC.

The chain carries TRBV21-1 and TRBJ2-3; the DNA was not used to check the table's D call, TRBD1. TRBV21-1 is annotated as a pseudogene. CDR3 length: 15 amino acids. CDR3 in amino acids: CASSKVAPSTDTQYF. The CDR3 DNA follows: TGTGCCAGCAGCAAAGTGGCTCCTAGCACAGATACGCAGTATTTT.

This CDR3 is CSVDVGTDTQYF. In nucleotides, the CDR3 is TGCAGCGTTGACGTCGGCACAGATACGCAGTATTTT. This chain joins TRBV29-1 and TRBJ2-3; D is uncertain. The CDR3 has 12 residues. Between the trimmed V and J ends, which lost 3 bases and 1 base, there was a span of 5 bases. Germline V gene sequence: CDR1 SQVTM, CDR2 ANQGSEA.

The chain couples TRBV3-1 (or the pseudogene TRBV3-2) to TRBJ1-6, with 7 bases fitting TRBD1. V shed 4 bases and J 2 bases; nucleotides not matched to a gene: 5. The CDR3 is made up of 16 amino acids. Germline CDR1 is LGHDT and CDR2 is YNNKEL (reference sequence). The CDR3, as DNA: TGTGCCAGCAGCCTTCACAGGGGCACCTATAATTCACCCCTCCACTTT. This gives the protein CASSLHRGTYNSPLHF.